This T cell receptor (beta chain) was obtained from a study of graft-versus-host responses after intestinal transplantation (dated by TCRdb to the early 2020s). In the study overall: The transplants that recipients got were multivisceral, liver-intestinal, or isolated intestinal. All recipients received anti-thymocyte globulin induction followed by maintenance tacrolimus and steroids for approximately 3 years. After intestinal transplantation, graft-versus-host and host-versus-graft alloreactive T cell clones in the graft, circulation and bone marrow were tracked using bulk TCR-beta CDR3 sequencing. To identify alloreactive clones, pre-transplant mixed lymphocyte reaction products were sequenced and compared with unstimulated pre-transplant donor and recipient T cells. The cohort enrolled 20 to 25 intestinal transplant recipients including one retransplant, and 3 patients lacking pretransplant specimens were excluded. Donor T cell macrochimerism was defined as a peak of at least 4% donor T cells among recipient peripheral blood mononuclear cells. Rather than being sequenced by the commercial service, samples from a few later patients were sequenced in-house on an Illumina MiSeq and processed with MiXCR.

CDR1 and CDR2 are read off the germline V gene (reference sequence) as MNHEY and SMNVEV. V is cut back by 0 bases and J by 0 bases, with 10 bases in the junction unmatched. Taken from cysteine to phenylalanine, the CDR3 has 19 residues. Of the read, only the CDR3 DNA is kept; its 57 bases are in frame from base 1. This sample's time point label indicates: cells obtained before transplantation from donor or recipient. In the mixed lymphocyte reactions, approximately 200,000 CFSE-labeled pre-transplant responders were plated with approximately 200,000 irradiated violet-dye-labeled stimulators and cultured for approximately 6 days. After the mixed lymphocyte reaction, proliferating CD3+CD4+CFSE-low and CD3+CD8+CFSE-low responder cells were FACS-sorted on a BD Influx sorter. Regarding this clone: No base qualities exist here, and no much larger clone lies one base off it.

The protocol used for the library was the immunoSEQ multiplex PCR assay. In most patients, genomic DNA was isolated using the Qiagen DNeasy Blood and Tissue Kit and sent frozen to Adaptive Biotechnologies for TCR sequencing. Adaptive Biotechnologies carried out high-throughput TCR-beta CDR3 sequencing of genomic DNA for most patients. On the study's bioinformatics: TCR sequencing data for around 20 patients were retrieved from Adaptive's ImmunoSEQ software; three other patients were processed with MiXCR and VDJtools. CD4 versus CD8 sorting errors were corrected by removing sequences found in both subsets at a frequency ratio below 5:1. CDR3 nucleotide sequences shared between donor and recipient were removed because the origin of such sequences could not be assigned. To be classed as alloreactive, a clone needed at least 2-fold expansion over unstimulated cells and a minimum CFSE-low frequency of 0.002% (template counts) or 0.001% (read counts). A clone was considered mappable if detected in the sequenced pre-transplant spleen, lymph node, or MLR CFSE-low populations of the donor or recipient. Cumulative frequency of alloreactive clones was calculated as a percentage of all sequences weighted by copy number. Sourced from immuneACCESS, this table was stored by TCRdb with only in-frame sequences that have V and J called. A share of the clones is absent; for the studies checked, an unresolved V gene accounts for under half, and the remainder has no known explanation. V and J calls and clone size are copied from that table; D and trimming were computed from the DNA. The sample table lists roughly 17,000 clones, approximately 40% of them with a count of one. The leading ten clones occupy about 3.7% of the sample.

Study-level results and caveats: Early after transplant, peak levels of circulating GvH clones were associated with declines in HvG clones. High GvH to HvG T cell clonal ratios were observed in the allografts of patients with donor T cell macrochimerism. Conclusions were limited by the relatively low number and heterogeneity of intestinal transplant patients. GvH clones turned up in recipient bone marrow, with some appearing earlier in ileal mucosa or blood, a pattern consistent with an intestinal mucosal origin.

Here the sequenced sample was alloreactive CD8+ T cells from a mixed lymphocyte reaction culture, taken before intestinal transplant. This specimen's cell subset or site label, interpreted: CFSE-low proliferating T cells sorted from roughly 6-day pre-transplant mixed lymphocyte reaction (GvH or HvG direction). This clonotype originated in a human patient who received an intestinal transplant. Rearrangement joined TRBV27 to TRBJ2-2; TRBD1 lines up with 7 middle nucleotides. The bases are TGTGCCAGCAGTTTATCAACTACGTTTAGGGGGCCGAACACCGGGGAGCTGTTTTTT. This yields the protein CASSLSTTFRGPNTGELFF.